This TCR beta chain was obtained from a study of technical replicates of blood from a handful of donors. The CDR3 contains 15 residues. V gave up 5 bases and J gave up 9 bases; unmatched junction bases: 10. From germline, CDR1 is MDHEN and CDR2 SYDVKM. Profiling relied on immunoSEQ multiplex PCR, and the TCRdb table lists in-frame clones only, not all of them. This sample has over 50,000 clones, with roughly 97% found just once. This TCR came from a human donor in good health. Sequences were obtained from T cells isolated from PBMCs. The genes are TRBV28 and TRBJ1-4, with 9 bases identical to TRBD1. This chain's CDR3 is CASSMLGQGTQKLFF. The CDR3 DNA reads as TGTGCCAGCAGTATGCTCGGACAGGGGACCCAAAAACTGTTTTTT.